The 31 T cell receptor beta chains reported below all come from one sample, sequenced in a study of blood T cell repertoires in COVID-19. Generated by immunoSEQ multiplex PCR, the TCRdb table keeps only in-frame clones and is missing some. The sample has 180,000 or so clones, 70% to 90% seen once. Sequenced sample: peripheral blood. These receptor sequences come from a human donor with active or convalescent COVID-19. The donor label of this sample is uncertain.

The J gene is TRBJ1-2, the V gene TRBV5-1; TRBD1 aligns across 9 bases. The V gene end was trimmed by 1 base and the J gene end by 5 bases; junction bases not matched to a gene: 6. Germline V gene sequence: CDR1 SGHRS, CDR2 YFSETQ. The CDR3 consists of 15 residues. The chain's CDR3 is CASSLRGDRAYGYTF. The DNA for the CDR3 is TGCGCCAGCAGCTTGCGGGGGGACAGGGCTTATGGCTACACCTTC.

CDR3 DNA sequence: TGTGCTAGTGGACATGGACAACTCAATGAGCAGTTCTTC. It yields the protein CASGHGQLNEQFF. This chain uses TRBV12-5 with TRBJ2-1, with D perhaps TRBD1 (5 bases). The V gene lost 6 bases and the J gene lost 6 bases, with 12 bases spanning the gap. CDR1 and CDR2 (germline): LGHNT, FRNRAP. The CDR3 runs to 13 residues.

This clone occurred once. The CDR3 loop reads CASSAGTGYEQYF. The DNA of the CDR3 is TGTGCCAGTAGTGCCGGGACAGGGTACGAGCAGTACTTC. The chain links TRBV19 to TRBJ2-7; TRBD1 matches at 9 bases. The V gene end was trimmed by 5 bases and the J gene end by 4 bases; junction bases not matched to a gene: 3. The CDR3 is made up of 13 amino acids. In germline, CDR1 is LNHDA, CDR2 SQIVND (reference sequence).

In its sample, this clone was seen once. The chain recombines TRBV6-1 with TRBJ2-3; 10 bases are a match to TRBD2. Trimming cost V 7 bases and J 0 bases; bases outside gene matches: 1. There are 14 residues in the CDR3. Looked up from germline, CDR1 is MNHNS and CDR2 is SASEGT. In DNA form, the CDR3 reads TGTGCCAGCATGACTAGCGGGAGCACAGATACGCAGTATTTT. As protein: CASMTSGSTDTQYF.

This clone has only one observation. The rearrangement uses TRBV28 and TRBJ2-7; the D gene is possibly TRBD1 (6 bases). Trimming removed 6 bases at V and 1 base at J, with 13 bases between. The germline gives CDR1 MDHEN, CDR2 SYDVKM. The CDR3 is made up of 14 amino acids. The CDR3 reads CASSLGTPSYEQYF. Here the CDR3 DNA reads TGTGCCAGCAGCCTCGGGACACCTTCCTACGAGCAGTACTTC.

The CDR3: CATSEPGGPWADTQYF. CDR3 sequence (DNA): TGTGCCACCAGTGAGCCGGGAGGGCCTTGGGCAGATACGCAGTATTTT. This chain links TRBV24-1 with TRBJ2-3; TRBD2 matches 8 bases. The CDR3 contains 16 residues. V shed 4 bases, J shed 4 bases, and the junction held 9 bases outside the gene matches. Germline CDR1 reads KGHDR; CDR2 reads SFDVKD.

CDR3 sequence: CASSLSGKETQYF. CDR3 bases: TGTGCCAGCAGCTTATCAGGGAAAGAGACCCAGTACTTC. The J gene is TRBJ2-5, the V gene TRBV7-9, with TRBD1 as a possible D gene (5 bases). CDR1 is SEHNR and CDR2 is FQNEAQ in the germline V gene (reference sequence). Trimming took 2 bases from V and 3 from J, leaving 7 bases between them. The CDR3 runs 13 residues. Full variable domain (missing parts from reference TRBV7-9 and TRBJ2-5): DTGVSQNPRHKITKRGQNVTFRCDPISEHNRLYWYRQTLGQGPEFLTYFQNEAQLEKSRLLSDRFSAERPKGSFSTLEIQRTEQGDSAMYLCASSLSGKETQYFGPGTRLLVL.

For the CDR3, the DNA is TGTGCCAGCAGCCCACTAGCGGGGGGGCCGGGTCAAGAGACCCAGTACTTC. Protein product: CASSPLAGGPGQETQYF. V gene TRBV5-6 combines with J gene TRBJ2-5, with TRBD2 matching 13 bases. J was trimmed by 2 bases and V by 4 bases; bases with no gene match: 8. There are 17 residues in the CDR3. Germline V CDR1 and CDR2: SGHDT, YYEEEE.

This clone was counted a few times. The chain links TRBV20-1 to TRBJ1-5, with a tentative D call TRBD1 (6 bases). CDR3 length: 15 amino acids. Germline V CDR1 and CDR2: DFQATT, SNEGSKA (reference sequence). The ends were cut back, 3 bases at V and 0 bases at J, with 12 bases in the middle. CDR3 nucleotide sequence: TGCAGTGCTAGTCCCGGGACATATAGCAATCAGCCCCAGCATTTT. It is translated as CSASPGTYSNQPQHF.

This clone was counted once. This chain uses TRBV11-3 with TRBJ2-7; D not certain. V lost 3 bases and J lost 6, with 6 bases in between. This CDR3 is built from 11 residues. Germline values: CDR1 SGHNT, CDR2 YENEEA. CDR3 sequence: CASSLFGEQYF. CDR3 bases: TGTGCCAGCAGCTTGTTCGGCGAGCAGTACTTC.

The V and J genes are TRBV3-1 (or the pseudogene TRBV3-2) and TRBJ1-2; 9 nucleotides align to TRBD1. The length of the CDR3 is 16 residues. The germline CDR1 and CDR2 sequences are LGHDT and YNNKEL (reference sequence). V gave up 1 base and J gave up 5 bases; unmatched junction bases: 8. In DNA, the CDR3 is TGTGCCAGCAGCCAAGCGACAGGGGGAGGACTATATGGCTACACCTTC. It specifies CASSQATGGGLYGYTF.

The CDR3 loop reads CASSYSMQVSYEQYF. As DNA, the CDR3 is TGTGCCAGCAGTTACTCGATGCAGGTTTCCTACGAGCAGTACTTC. This chain links TRBV6-5 with TRBJ2-7; D is undetermined. The CDR3 is 15 residues long. Germline CDR1 and CDR2: MNHEY and SVGAGI. Trimming shortened V by 0 bases and J by 1 base, and 10 bases separated the two germline ends.

The table lists this clone with a few counts. This chain joins TRBV7-9 and TRBJ1-4; 9 nucleotides line up with TRBD1. The CDR3 extends over 13 amino acids. V dropped 6 bases and J dropped 10; count of bases not matched to a gene: 6. CDR1 and CDR2 (germline): SEHNR, FQNEAQ (reference sequence). CDR3 in amino acids: CASSRTGEVKLFF. The CDR3 DNA follows: TGTGCCAGCAGTAGGACAGGGGAGGTAAAACTGTTTTTT.

The chain recombines TRBV7-2 with TRBJ1-6; 7 bases map to TRBD1. V was pared by 3 bases and J by 6 bases, with 5 bases of the junction left unmatched. This CDR3 is built from 15 residues. Looked up from germline, CDR1 is SGHTA and CDR2 is FQGNSA. CDR3 in DNA: TGTGCCAGCAGCTTCTGGGACAGCTTTAATTCACCCCTCCACTTT. It codes for CASSFWDSFNSPLHF.

The rearrangement uses TRBV5-1 and TRBJ2-2; D unclear. The ends were cut back, 2 bases at V and 2 bases at J, with 7 bases in the middle. There are 14 residues in the CDR3. Germline CDR1 and CDR2: SGHRS and YFSETQ. CDR3 amino acids: CASSFTANTGELFF. In DNA, the CDR3 is TGCGCCAGCAGCTTCACAGCTAACACCGGGGAGCTGTTTTTT. The entire variable domain, with the rest obtained from reference TRBV5-1 and TRBJ2-2, is as follows: KAGVTQTPRYLIKTRGQQVTLSCSPISGHRSVSWYQQTPGQGLQFLFEYFSETQRNKGNFPGRFSGRQFSNSRSEMNVSTLELGDSALYLCASSFTANTGELFFGEGSRLTVL.

This clone appeared once. The V gene is TRBV12-5, the J gene TRBJ2-7; the D is unclear. The CDR3 is 17 amino acids. V was clipped by 3 bases and J by 0 bases, with 18 bases between them. Germline V gene sequence: CDR1 LGHNT, CDR2 FRNRAP. The chain's CDR3 is CASGFSLSPSSSYEQYF. CDR3 coding DNA: TGTGCTAGTGGTTTTAGCCTATCCCCCAGTAGCTCCTACGAGCAGTACTTC.

V and J are TRBV27 and TRBJ2-5; TRBD2 matches 12 bases. This CDR3 has 22 amino acids. V lost 0 bases and J lost 6; bases outside the gene matches: 23. In germline, CDR1 is MNHEY, CDR2 SMNVEV (reference sequence). CDR3 sequence: CASSLSPLRGTSSGRAGKTQYF. The CDR3 DNA sequence: TGTGCCAGCAGTTTATCTCCACTCCGAGGGACCTCTAGCGGGAGGGCCGGGAAGACCCAGTACTTC.

In nucleotides, the CDR3 is TGTGCCAGCAGCATCGGACAGGGACAGAATAATTCACCCCTCCACTTT. It is translated as CASSIGQGQNNSPLHF. The gene calls are TRBV5-4 and TRBJ1-6; 8 bases agree with TRBD1. V shed 4 bases and J 5 bases; nucleotides not matched to a gene: 8. This CDR3 is built from 16 residues. Germline loops: CDR1 SGHNT, CDR2 YYREEE (reference sequence). The full variable domain, with the rest looked up from reference TRBV5-4 and TRBJ1-6, is ETGVTQSPTHLIKTRGQQVTLRCSSQSGHNTVSWYQQALGQGPQFIFQYYREEENGRGNFPPRFSGLQFPNYSSELNVNALELDDSALYLCASSIGQGQNNSPLHFGNGTRLTVT.

This clone was seen a handful of times. The V and J genes are TRBV4-2 and TRBJ2-7; possibly TRBD1 for D (5 bases). The ends were cut back, 0 bases at V and 3 bases at J, with 12 bases in the middle. Germline CDR1 LGHNA, CDR2 YNFKEQ. The length of the CDR3 is 15 residues. In nucleotides, the CDR3 is TGTGCCAGCAGCCAAGAGGCCCTACAGGACTACGAGCAGTACTTC. This gives the protein CASSQEALQDYEQYF.

The V gene is TRBV4-2, the J gene TRBJ2-2; maybe TRBD2 (6 bases). The CDR3 sequence is 18 residues long. Trimming stripped 1 base from V and 3 bases from J, with 18 bases between. Per the germline V gene, CDR1 is LGHNA and CDR2 is YNFKEQ. The CDR3 DNA sequence: TGTGCCAGCAGCCAAGGGGATACCGGGAGAACTTACACCGGGGAGCTGTTTTTT. Residues: CASSQGDTGRTYTGELFF.

The chain combines TRBV5-4 with TRBJ2-5; 11 bases are a match to TRBD2. Trimming cost V 4 bases and J 5 bases; bases outside gene matches: 10. This CDR3 spans 16 amino acids. Germline V gives CDR1 SGHNT, CDR2 YYREEE (reference sequence). The CDR3 bases are TGTGCCAGCAGCGCAATAGCGGGAGGGCCCGTGGAGACCCAGTACTTC. It translates to CASSAIAGGPVETQYF.

This chain uses TRBV2 with TRBJ2-2, with D perhaps TRBD2 (6 bases). The CDR3 length is 14 residues. V was trimmed by 7 bases and J by 7 bases, leaving 16 bases between them. Germline V gene sequence: CDR1 SNHLY, CDR2 FYNNEI. Written as DNA, the CDR3 is TGTGCCAGCAAGGGTCCTCGGGAGTTCGGGGAGCTGTTTTTT. It translates to CASKGPREFGELFF.

V gene TRBV28 combines with J gene TRBJ2-7, with TRBD1 matching over 8 bases. Trimming removed 2 bases from V and 1 base from J; junction bases left unmatched: 1. Germline loops: CDR1 MDHEN, CDR2 SYDVKM. The CDR3 length is 14 residues. CDR3 protein: CASSLTGGSYEQYF. In nucleotides, the CDR3 is TGTGCCAGCAGTTTAACAGGGGGTTCCTACGAGCAGTACTTC.

The chain uses TRBV11-2 and TRBJ2-6; TRBD1 aligns across 8 bases. This CDR3 spans 19 amino acids. With 5 bases clipped from V and 1 base from J, the junction kept 13 bases outside the gene matches. Germline CDR1 is SGHAT and CDR2 is FQNNGV. CDR3 nucleotide sequence: TGTGCCAGCAGCCGAAAATTGACAGGGGAGGTTTCTGGGGCCAACGTCCTGACTTTC. This codes for CASSRKLTGEVSGANVLTF.

This CDR3 is CASSQAGGGYTF. CDR3 nucleotide sequence: TGCGCCAGCAGCCAAGCCGGGGGTGGCTACACCTTC. The genes are TRBV4-3 and TRBJ1-2, with D possibly being TRBD1 (5 bases). The germline CDR1 and CDR2 sequences are LGHNA and YSLEER. V was clipped by 1 base and J by 7 bases, with 7 bases between them. The CDR3 extends over 12 amino acids.

The gene calls are TRBV28 and TRBJ2-7, with a tentative D call TRBD2 (6 bases). The V gene's germline CDR1 is MDHEN and CDR2 SYDVKM. Trimming stripped 2 bases from V and 3 bases from J, with 23 bases between. This CDR3 comprises 18 residues. The CDR3: CASSLNKAGLNPLYEQYF. CDR3 in DNA: TGTGCCAGCAGTTTAAACAAGGCGGGACTCAACCCACTCTACGAGCAGTACTTC.

The CDR3 loop reads CASSRGDRSTDTQYF. The DNA for the CDR3 is TGTGCCAGCAGCCGAGGGGACAGGAGCACAGATACGCAGTATTTT. The V and J genes are TRBV2 and TRBJ2-3; 8 bases are a match to TRBD1. CDR3 length equals 15 residues. J was trimmed by 0 bases and V by 6 bases; bases with no gene match: 5. Germline V CDR1 and CDR2: SNHLY, FYNNEI.

V and J are TRBV19 and TRBJ1-5; 8 bases map to TRBD1. CDR3 length: 15 residues. From germline, CDR1 is LNHDA and CDR2 SQIVND (reference sequence). V was clipped by 5 bases and J by 6 bases; unmatched bases: 9. The CDR3 spells CASSAQGASFQPQHF. The CDR3 bases are TGTGCCAGTAGTGCGCAGGGGGCAAGTTTTCAGCCCCAGCATTTT.

The chain's CDR3 is CASSSAQTTGGRQPQHF. The CDR3 coding sequence is TGTGCCAGCAGTTCCGCGCAAACGACAGGGGGTCGGCAGCCCCAGCATTTT. This sequence joins TRBV27 and TRBJ1-5, with 9 bases matching TRBD1. The germline V gene encodes CDR1 MNHEY and CDR2 SMNVEV (reference sequence). The length of the CDR3 is 17 residues. V gave up 4 bases and J gave up 7 bases; unmatched junction bases: 14.

The chain uses TRBV27 and TRBJ2-7; weak D call: TRBD2 (6 bases). CDR1 is MNHEY, CDR2 SMNVEV, per germline (reference sequence). The CDR3 loop spans 14 amino acids. Trimming pared 2 bases from V and 4 bases from J, leaving 12 bases between. The CDR3 DNA reads TGTGCCAGCAGTTTAGTCGGGAGTATATACGAGCAGTACTTC. Protein product: CASSLVGSIYEQYF.

This chain connects TRBV10-1 to TRBJ2-7; a weak D match, TRBD2 (5 bases). The germline gives CDR1 WNHNN, CDR2 SYGVQD (reference sequence). There are 13 residues in the CDR3. V dropped 3 bases and J dropped 7 bases, with 13 bases sitting between them. The CDR3 DNA reads TGCGCCAGCAGTGACACGGGGAACGATGAGCAGTACTTC. Translated, it gives CASSDTGNDEQYF.